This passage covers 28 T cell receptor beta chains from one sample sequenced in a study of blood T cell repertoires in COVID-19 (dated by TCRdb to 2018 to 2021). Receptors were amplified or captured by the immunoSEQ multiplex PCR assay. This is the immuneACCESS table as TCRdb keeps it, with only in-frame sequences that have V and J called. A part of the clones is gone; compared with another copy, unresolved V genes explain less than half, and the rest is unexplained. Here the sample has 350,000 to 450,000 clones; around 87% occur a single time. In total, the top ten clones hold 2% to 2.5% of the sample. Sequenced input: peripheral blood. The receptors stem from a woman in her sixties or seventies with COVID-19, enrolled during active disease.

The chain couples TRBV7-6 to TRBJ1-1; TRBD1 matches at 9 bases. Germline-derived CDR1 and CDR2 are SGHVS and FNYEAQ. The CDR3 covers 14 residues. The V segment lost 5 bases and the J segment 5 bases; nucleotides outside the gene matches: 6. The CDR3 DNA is TGTGCCAGCAGCATGACAGGGGGGAAGACTGAAGCTTTCTTT. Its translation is CASSMTGGKTEAFF. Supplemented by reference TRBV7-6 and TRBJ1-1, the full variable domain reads GAGVSQSPRYKVTKRGQDVALRCDPISGHVSLYWYRQALGQGPEFLTYFNYEAQQDKSGLPNDRFSAERPEGSISTLTIQRTEQRDSAMYRCASSMTGGKTEAFFGQGTRLTVV.

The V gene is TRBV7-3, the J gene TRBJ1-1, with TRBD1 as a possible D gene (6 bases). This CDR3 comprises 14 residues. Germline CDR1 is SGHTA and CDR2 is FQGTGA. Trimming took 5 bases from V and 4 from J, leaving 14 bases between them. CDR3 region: CASSPQGEATEAFF. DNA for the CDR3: TGTGCCAGCAGCCCACAGGGCGAGGCCACTGAAGCTTTCTTT.

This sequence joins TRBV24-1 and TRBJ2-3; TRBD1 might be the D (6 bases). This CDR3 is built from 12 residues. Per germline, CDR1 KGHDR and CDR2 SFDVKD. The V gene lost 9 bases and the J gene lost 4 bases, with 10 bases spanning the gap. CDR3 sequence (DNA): TGTGCCACCCGGGACAACGCAGATACGCAGTATTTT. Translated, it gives CATRDNADTQYF.

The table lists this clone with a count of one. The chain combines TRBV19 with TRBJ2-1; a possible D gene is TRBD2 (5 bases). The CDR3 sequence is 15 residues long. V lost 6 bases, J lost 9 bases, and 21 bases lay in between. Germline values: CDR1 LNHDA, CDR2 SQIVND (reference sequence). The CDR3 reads CASRFRASGNPEQFF. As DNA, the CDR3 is TGTGCCAGTAGATTCCGGGCCAGCGGAAATCCTGAGCAGTTCTTC.

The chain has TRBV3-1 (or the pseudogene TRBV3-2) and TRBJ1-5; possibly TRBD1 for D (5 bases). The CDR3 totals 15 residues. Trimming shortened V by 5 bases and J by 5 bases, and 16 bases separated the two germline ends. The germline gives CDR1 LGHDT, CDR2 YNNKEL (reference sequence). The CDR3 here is CASSSRGGRDQPQHF. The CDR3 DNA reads TGTGCCAGCAGCTCACGAGGCGGCAGGGATCAGCCCCAGCATTTT.

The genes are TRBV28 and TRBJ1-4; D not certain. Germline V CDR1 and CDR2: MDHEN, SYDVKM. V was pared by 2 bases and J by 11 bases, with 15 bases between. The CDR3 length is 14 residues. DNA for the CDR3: TGTGCCAGCAGTTTACCCGACGGGAGGAATAAACTGTTTTTT. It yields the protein CASSLPDGRNKLFF.

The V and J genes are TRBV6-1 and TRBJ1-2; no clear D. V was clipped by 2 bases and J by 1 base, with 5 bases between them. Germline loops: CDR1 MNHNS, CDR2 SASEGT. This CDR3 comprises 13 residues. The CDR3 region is CASSEPNNYGYTF. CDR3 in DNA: TGTGCCAGCAGTGAACCAAATAACTATGGCTACACCTTC.

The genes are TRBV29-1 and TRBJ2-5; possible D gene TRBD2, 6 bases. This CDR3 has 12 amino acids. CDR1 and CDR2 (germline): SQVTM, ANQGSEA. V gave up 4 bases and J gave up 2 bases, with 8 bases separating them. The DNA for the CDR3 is TGCAGCGTTGCTAGCGTTCAAGAGACCCAGTACTTC. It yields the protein CSVASVQETQYF.

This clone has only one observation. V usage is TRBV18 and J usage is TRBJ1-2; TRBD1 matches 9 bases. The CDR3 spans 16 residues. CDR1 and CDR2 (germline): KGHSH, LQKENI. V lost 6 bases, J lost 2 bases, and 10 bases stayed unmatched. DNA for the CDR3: TGTGCCAGCTCTCGCGCCGGGACAGGGACGAACTATGGCTACACCTTC. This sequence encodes CASSRAGTGTNYGYTF.

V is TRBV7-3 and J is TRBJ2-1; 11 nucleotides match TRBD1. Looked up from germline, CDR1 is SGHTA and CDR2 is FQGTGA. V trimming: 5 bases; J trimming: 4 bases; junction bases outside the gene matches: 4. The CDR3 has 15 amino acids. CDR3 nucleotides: TGTGCCAGCAGCCTAGGACAGGGGGCATACAATGAGCAGTTCTTC. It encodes CASSLGQGAYNEQFF.

The CDR3 DNA sequence: TGTGCCAGCAGTGAGGGGCTCCTATTCTATGGCTACACCTTC. Residues: CASSEGLLFYGYTF. The chain joins TRBV6-1 to TRBJ1-2, with D possibly TRBD1 on 5 matching bases. The length of the CDR3 is 14 residues. Looked up from germline, CDR1 is MNHNS and CDR2 is SASEGT. V shed 3 bases and J shed 4 bases, with 12 bases lying between them.

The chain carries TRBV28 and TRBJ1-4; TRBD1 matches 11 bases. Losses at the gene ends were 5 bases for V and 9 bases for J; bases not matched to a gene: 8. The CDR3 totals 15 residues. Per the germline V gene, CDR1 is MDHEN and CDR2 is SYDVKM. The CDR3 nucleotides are TGTGCCAGCAGTGGAATCGGACAGGGGGCGCAAAAACTGTTTTTT. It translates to CASSGIGQGAQKLFF.

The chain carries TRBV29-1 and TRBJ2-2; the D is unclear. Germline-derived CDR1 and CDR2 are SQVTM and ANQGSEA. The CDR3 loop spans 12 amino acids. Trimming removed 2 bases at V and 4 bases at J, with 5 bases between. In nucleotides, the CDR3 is TGCAGCGTTGAATCGAGCACCGGGGAGCTGTTTTTT. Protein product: CSVESSTGELFF.

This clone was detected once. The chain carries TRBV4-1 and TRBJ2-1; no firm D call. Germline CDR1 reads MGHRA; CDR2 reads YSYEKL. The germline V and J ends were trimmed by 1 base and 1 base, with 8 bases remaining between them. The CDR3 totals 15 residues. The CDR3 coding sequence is TGCGCCAGCAGCCAAGTGACGGGTTCCTACAATGAGCAGTTCTTC. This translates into CASSQVTGSYNEQFF.

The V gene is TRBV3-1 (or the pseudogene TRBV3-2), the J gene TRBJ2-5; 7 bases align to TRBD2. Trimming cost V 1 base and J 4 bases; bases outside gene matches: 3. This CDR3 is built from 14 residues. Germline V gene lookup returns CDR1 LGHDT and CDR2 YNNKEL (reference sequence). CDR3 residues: CASSQGRGLETQYF. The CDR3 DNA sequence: TGTGCCAGCAGCCAAGGGCGGGGGTTAGAGACCCAGTACTTC.

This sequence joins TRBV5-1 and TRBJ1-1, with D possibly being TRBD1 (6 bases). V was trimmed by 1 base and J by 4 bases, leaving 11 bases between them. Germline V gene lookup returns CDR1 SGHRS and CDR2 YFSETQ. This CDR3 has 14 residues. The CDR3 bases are TGCGCCAGCAGCTTGTCGGGGGGGCCCACTGAAGCTTTCTTT. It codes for CASSLSGGPTEAFF.

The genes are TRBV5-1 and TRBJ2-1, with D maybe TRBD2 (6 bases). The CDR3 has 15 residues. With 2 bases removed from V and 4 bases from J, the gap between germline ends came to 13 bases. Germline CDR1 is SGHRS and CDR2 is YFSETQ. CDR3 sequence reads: CASSFLTSSYNEQFF. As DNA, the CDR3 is TGCGCCAGCAGCTTTCTTACTAGCAGTTACAATGAGCAGTTCTTC.

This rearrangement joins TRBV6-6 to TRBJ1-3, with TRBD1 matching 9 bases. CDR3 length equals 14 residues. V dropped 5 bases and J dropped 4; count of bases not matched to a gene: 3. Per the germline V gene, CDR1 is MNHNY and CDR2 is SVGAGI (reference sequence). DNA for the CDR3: TGTGCCAGCAGTCCGGGACAGGGAGGAAACACCATATATTTT. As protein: CASSPGQGGNTIYF.

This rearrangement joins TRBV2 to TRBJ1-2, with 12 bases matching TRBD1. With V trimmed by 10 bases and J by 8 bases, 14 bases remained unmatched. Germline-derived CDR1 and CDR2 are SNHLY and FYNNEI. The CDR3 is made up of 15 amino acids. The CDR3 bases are TGTGCCACCGCAAGGGGGGGACAGGGGGCACGGGGCTACACCTTC. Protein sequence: CATARGGQGARGYTF. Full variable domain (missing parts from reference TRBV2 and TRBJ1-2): EPEVTQTPSHQVTQMGQEVILRCVPISNHLYFYWYRQILGQKVEFLVSFYNNEISEKSEIFDDQFSVERPDGSNFTLKIRSTKLEDSAMYFCATARGGQGARGYTFGSGTRLTVV.

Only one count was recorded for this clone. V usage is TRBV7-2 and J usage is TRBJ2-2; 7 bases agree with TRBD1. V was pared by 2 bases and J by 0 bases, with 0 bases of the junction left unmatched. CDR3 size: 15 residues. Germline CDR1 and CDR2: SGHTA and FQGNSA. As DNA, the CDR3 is TGTGCCAGCAGCTTACAGGGGGCGAACACCGGGGAGCTGTTTTTT. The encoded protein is CASSLQGANTGELFF.

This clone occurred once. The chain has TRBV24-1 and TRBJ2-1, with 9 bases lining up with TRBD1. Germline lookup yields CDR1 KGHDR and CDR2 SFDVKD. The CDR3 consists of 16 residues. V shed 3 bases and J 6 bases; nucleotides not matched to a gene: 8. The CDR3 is CATSDAGQGFTNEQFF. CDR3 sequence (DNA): TGTGCCACCAGTGATGCGGGACAGGGATTTACCAATGAGCAGTTCTTC.

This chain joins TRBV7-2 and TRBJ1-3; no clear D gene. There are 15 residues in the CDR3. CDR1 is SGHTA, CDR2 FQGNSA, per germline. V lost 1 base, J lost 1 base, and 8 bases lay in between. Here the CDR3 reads CASSLGGISGNTIYF. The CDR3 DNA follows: TGTGCCAGCAGCTTAGGAGGGATTTCTGGAAACACCATATATTTT. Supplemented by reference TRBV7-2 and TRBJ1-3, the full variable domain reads GAGVSQSPSNKVTEKGKDVELRCDPISGHTALYWYRQSLGQGLEFLIYFQGNSAPDKSGLPSDRFSAERTGGSVSTLTIQRTQQEDSAVYLCASSLGGISGNTIYFGEGSWLTVV.

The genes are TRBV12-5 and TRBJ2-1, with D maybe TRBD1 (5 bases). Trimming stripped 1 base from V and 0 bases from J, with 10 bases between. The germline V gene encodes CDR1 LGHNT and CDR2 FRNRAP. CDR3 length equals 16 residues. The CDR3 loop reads CASGLGGHRSYNEQFF. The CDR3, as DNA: TGTGCTAGTGGTTTGGGAGGACACCGCTCCTACAATGAGCAGTTCTTC.

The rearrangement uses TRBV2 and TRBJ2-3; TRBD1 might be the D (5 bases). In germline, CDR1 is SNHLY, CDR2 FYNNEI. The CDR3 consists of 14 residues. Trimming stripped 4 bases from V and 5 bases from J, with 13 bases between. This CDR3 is CASSARRGLDTQYF. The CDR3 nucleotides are TGTGCCAGCAGTGCGCGAAGGGGATTAGATACGCAGTATTTT.

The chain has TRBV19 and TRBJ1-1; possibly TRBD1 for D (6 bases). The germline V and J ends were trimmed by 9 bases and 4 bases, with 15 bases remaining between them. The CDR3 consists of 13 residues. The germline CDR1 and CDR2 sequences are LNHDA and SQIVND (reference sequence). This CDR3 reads CASCGGARTEAFF. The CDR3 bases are TGTGCCAGCTGTGGGGGGGCGCGCACTGAAGCTTTCTTT.

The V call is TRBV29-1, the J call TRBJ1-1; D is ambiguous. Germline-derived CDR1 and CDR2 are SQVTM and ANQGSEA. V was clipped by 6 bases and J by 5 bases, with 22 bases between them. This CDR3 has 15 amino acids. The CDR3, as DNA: TGCAGCGTCGGCAACACGGTTGGTTGGAGGACTGAAGCTTTCTTT. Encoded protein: CSVGNTVGWRTEAFF.

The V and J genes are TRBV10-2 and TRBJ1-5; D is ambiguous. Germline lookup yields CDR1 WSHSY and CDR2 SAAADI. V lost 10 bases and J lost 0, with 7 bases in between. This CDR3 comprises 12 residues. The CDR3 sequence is CATGSSNQPQHF. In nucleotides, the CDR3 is TGCGCCACGGGGTCTAGCAATCAGCCCCAGCATTTT.

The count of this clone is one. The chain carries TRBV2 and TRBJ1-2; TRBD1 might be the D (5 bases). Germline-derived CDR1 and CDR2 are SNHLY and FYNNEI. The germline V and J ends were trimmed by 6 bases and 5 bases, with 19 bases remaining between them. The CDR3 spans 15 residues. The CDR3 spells CASRVAGWGEYGYTF. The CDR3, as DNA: TGTGCCAGCAGAGTTGCAGGGTGGGGGGAATATGGCTACACCTTC. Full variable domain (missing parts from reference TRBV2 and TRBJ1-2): EPEVTQTPSHQVTQMGQEVILRCVPISNHLYFYWYRQILGQKVEFLVSFYNNEISEKSEIFDDQFSVERPDGSNFTLKIRSTKLEDSAMYFCASRVAGWGEYGYTFGSGTRLTVV.